This entry lists 25 T cell receptor delta chains sequenced from one sample in a study of delta chains in infants with herpesvirus infections. Gamma-chain- and delta-chain-specific primers converted PBMC RNA into TCR cDNA. TCRdb fed the RT-PCR reads into CATT to redo clone calling. The table records under 1,500 delta-chain clones, about 33% of them present only once. The sequencing here drew on peripheral blood, taken at time point 2 of longitudinal follow-up. These receptors came from a human donor who was a Ugandan infant, either HIV-exposed or HIV-unexposed (not recorded which).

In regard to this clone: One base separates it from a far larger clone, so it is likely a read error. This chain links TRAV29/DV5 with TRDJ1; D remains ambiguous. This CDR3 region has 14 residues. The germline gives CDR1 NSMFDY, CDR2 ISSIKDK. The CDR3 loop reads CATSRSVYTDKLIF. CDR3 in DNA: TGTGCAACAAGCCGTTCCGTGTACACCGATAAACTCATCTTT.

This chain links TRDV1 with TRDJ1; a possible D gene is TRDD3 (7 bases). Germline CDR1 reads TSWWSYY; CDR2 reads QGS. The CDR3 has 24 amino acids. The V end was cut by 5 bases, the J end by 1 base, with 41 bases between. CDR3 DNA: TGTGCTCTTGGGAACAAAGGGGCCCCCCCATCCTACGGATGGGTGGGGGAAGCCACCGATAAACTCATCTTT. Translated, it gives CALGNKGAPPSYGWVGEATDKLIF.

Worth noting for this clone: This may arise from a read error, as a much more abundant clone is one base away. The chain couples TRDV1 to TRDJ1; tentative D call: TRDD2 (5 bases). The V end lost 4 bases, the J end lost 11 bases, and 17 bases lay between the germline ends. CDR3 size: 13 residues. Germline V CDR1 and CDR2: TSWWSYY, QGS. The CDR3 loop reads CALGGTFSQRLIF. For the CDR3, the DNA is TGTGCTCTTGGGGGAACCTTCTCCCAGAGGCTCATCTTT.

The rearrangement uses TRAV23/DV6 and TRDJ1, with a weak D call TRDD3 (6 bases). Germline lookup yields CDR1 NTAFDY and CDR2 IRPDVSE (reference sequence). The CDR3 is 20 residues long. The CDR3 protein is CAAHSPLYLEGGVYTDKLIF. The CDR3 DNA sequence: TGTGCCGCCCATAGTCCCCTGTACTTGGAAGGGGGAGTTTACACCGATAAACTCATCTTT.

The rearrangement links TRDV1 to TRDJ4; TRDD3 agrees at 8 bases. Germline V lookup: CDR1 TSWWSYY, CDR2 QGS. V gave up 2 bases and J gave up 0 bases; unmatched junction bases: 17. The CDR3 spans 19 residues. The CDR3 nucleotides read TGTGCTCTTGGGGAAGTTCCCATCGGTACTGGGGGCCTGGCCAGACCCCTGATCTTT. Residues: CALGEVPIGTGGLARPLIF.

Concerning this clone: This may arise from a read error, as a much more abundant clone is one base away. The chain recombines TRDV1 with TRDJ1; 9 positions match TRDD2. The V and J ends lost 2 bases and 1 base, in that order; junction bases with no gene match: 17. The CDR3 extends over 20 amino acids. CDR1 and CDR2 from the germline V gene are TSWWSYY and QGS. CDR3 sequence: CALGEDWGPFLLGCTDKLIF. The CDR3 DNA sequence: TGTGCTCTTGGGGAAGATTGGGGTCCCTTCCTACTGGGGTGCACCGATAAACTCATCTTT.

This clone rates as large (0.1 to 1%). Other DNA sequences in the same sample also yield this CDR3. The chain employs TRDV1 and TRDJ1; TRDD2 matches at 9 bases. CDR1 and CDR2 from the germline V gene are TSWWSYY and QGS. With 4 bases clipped from V and 3 bases from J, the junction kept 15 bases outside the gene matches. CDR3 length equals 18 residues. The DNA for the CDR3 is TGTGCTCTTGGGGTGGCCTTCCTACGTCTGGGGGTCTCCGATAAACTCATCTTT. Amino acids: CALGVAFLRLGVSDKLIF.

About this clone itself: This likely came from a read error, as a far larger clone is one base away. The J gene is TRDJ1, the V gene TRDV2, with a weak D call TRDD3 (6 bases). From germline, CDR1 is GEAIGNYY and CDR2 EKD. This CDR3 comprises 15 residues. The CDR3 DNA is TGTGCGGGGGGACTGAGACACAAAGGCACCGATAAACTCATCTTT. It codes for CAGGLRHKGTDKLIF.

The chain is built from TRDV1 and TRDJ1; the D gene is possibly TRDD3 (6 bases). Germline lookup yields CDR1 TSWWSYY and CDR2 QGS. The ends were cut back, 2 bases at V and 4 bases at J, with 23 bases in the middle. The CDR3 spans 18 residues. The CDR3: CALGEFGLGGSGGDKLIF. CDR3 sequence (DNA): TGTGCTCTTGGGGAATTTGGACTAGGGGGAAGCGGAGGCGATAAACTCATCTTT.

Remarks on this clone: Given a much more abundant clone one base away, this may be a read error. CDR3 DNA sequence: TGTGCCTGTGACACCGTCAAGCGGGCTGGGGGATACAGTACGGATAAACCCATCTTT. The encoded protein is CACDTVKRAGGYSTDKPIF. The V and J genes are TRDV2 and TRDJ1; TRDD3 matches 11 bases. In germline, CDR1 is GEAIGNYY, CDR2 EKD. This CDR3 contains 19 residues.

This clone was counted a single time. TCRdb pairs this DNA with a much larger clone's protein that differs at residue 8, likely a read error; the protein shown was translated from the DNA. The chain recombines TRDV2 with TRDJ2; 9 positions agree with TRDD3. Germline loops: CDR1 GEAIGNYY, CDR2 EKD. The V segment lost 3 bases and the J segment 0 bases; nucleotides outside the gene matches: 19. This CDR3 comprises 21 residues. The CDR3 protein is CACDASFSTGGSLALTAQLFF. Written as DNA, the CDR3 is TGTGCCTGTGACGCCTCTTTCTCTACTGGGGGAAGTTTAGCTTTGACAGCACAACTCTTCTTT.

This clone has only a few counts. One base away lies a much larger clone, so this may be a sequencing read error. The chain carries TRDV1 and TRDJ1, with TRDD3 matching over 9 bases. Germline V gives CDR1 TSWWSYY, CDR2 QGS. The CDR3 runs 22 residues. CDR3 DNA sequence: TGTGCTCTTGGGGAACCCCGCCTTCGCCTTTTTACTGGGGGACCTTACACCGATAAACCCATCTTT. Translated: CALGEPRLRLFTGGPYTDKPIF.

Concerning this clone: A far larger clone is one base from this, pointing to a likely read error. The CDR3 bases are TGTGCTCTTGGGGTCCCAACTGGGGGATACCTTCAGATCGATAAACTCATCTTT. Protein sequence: CALGVPTGGYLQIDKLIF. The chain has TRDV1 and TRDJ1, with 12 bases that match TRDD3. With V trimmed by 4 bases and J by 4 bases, 13 bases remained unmatched. The germline gives CDR1 TSWWSYY, CDR2 QGS. The CDR3 has 18 residues.

By share of the sample, this clone is large (0.1 to 1%). This chain uses TRDV2 with TRDJ1, with 9 positions matching TRDD3. This CDR3 has 17 amino acids. CDR1 is GEAIGNYY and CDR2 is EKD in the germline V gene. The J segment lost 0 bases and the V segment lost 0 bases, leaving 7 bases of the junction unmatched. The DNA of the CDR3 is TGTGCCTGTGACACCGCTGGGGGATCCCTGTACACCGATAAACTCATCTTT. This translates into CACDTAGGSLYTDKLIF.

This clone was seen a few times. This chain's CDR3 is CALGELITSSMHLTDKLIF. Here the CDR3 DNA reads TGTGCTCTTGGGGAACTGATCACTTCCTCTATGCATCTCACCGATAAACTCATCTTT. The chain couples TRDV1 to TRDJ1, with D perhaps matching TRDD2 (6 bases). This CDR3 contains 19 residues. Per germline, CDR1 TSWWSYY and CDR2 QGS. V lost 0 bases and J 1 base, leaving 21 bases between the germline ends.

The V call is TRDV1, the J call TRDJ1, with TRDD3 matching 10 bases. This CDR3 region has 23 residues. J lost 0 bases, V lost 2 bases, and 24 bases had no gene match. Germline V lookup: CDR1 TSWWSYY, CDR2 QGS. The CDR3, as DNA: TGTGCTCTTGGGGAAGGGTGGGCCCCTGTACTGGGGGATGTTTGGGGGGACACCGATAAACTCATCTTT. This translates into CALGEGWAPVLGDVWGDTDKLIF.

About this clone: The amino acid sequence in TCRdb belongs to a much larger clone and departs from this DNA's translation at residue 7, likely a sequencing read error; the sequence shown is translated from the DNA. The V call is TRDV2, the J call TRDJ2, with TRDD3 identical over 9 bases. CDR3 length: 21 residues. Germline CDR1 is GEAIGNYY and CDR2 is EKD. V shed 3 bases, J shed 0 bases, and the junction held 19 bases outside the gene matches. CDR3 DNA: TGTGCCTGTGACGCCTCTTCCCCTACTGGGGGAAGTTTAGCTTTGACAGCACAACTCTTCTTT. It translates to CACDASSPTGGSLALTAQLFF.

The chain couples TRDV3 to TRDJ1, with TRDD3 identical over 11 bases. Trimming removed 5 bases from V and 0 bases from J; junction bases left unmatched: 26. The germline V gene has CDR1 TVYSNPD and CDR2 GDNSRS (reference sequence). The CDR3 is 21 residues long. The CDR3 coding sequence is TGTGCCATTTGGCCAGTCCCACCCGAGCTGGGGGATACCCCGTACACCGATAAACTCATCTTT. This translates into CAIWPVPPELGDTPYTDKLIF.

On this clone itself: It differs at one base from a far larger clone, so likely a read error. The same CDR3 also results from other DNA sequences found in this sample. The chain carries TRDV2 and TRDJ2, with TRDD3 matching 9 bases. V lost 3 bases to trimming and J lost 0 bases; unmatched junction nucleotides: 19. CDR3 length equals 21 residues. The germline V gene has CDR1 GEAIGNYY and CDR2 EKD. CDR3 residues: CACDASFPTGGSLALTAQLFF. The CDR3 DNA is TGTGCCTGTGACGCCTCTTTCCCCACTGGGGGAAGTTTAGCTTTGACAGCACAACTCTTCTTT.

This clone is classed as medium-sized. The rearrangement links TRDV1 to TRDJ1; weak D call: TRDD3 (5 bases). CDR3 length: 17 residues. The germline CDR1 and CDR2 sequences are TSWWSYY and QGS. Trimming removed 2 bases from V and 0 bases from J, with 16 bases in between. CDR3 bases: TGTGCTCTTGGGGAATTATACGGGACAAAGTACACCGATAAACTCATCTTT. As protein: CALGELYGTKYTDKLIF.

Comments on this clone: This DNA's translation and the protein TCRdb lists, from a much larger clone, do not match at residue 8, likely due to a read error; the protein shown is translated from the DNA. The V call is TRDV2, the J call TRDJ2; 9 bases map to TRDD3. In germline, CDR1 is GEAIGNYY, CDR2 EKD. The junction had 19 bases not matched to a gene; V was cut back by 3 bases and J by 0 bases. The CDR3 is 21 amino acids. The CDR3: CACDASFTTGGSLALTAQLFF. CDR3 coding DNA: TGTGCCTGTGACGCCTCTTTCACTACTGGGGGAAGTTTAGCTTTGACAGCACAACTCTTCTTT.

This clone was counted a few times. The chain uses TRDV1 and TRDJ1; D remains unclear. V was pared by 2 bases and J by 7 bases, with 17 bases between. CDR3 size: 15 residues. Germline CDR1 TSWWSYY, CDR2 QGS. CDR3 sequence reads: CALGEWPSQMGKLIF. In DNA form, the CDR3 reads TGTGCTCTTGGGGAATGGCCCTCTCAAATGGGTAAACTCATCTTT.

Regarding this clone: This likely traces to a read error, being one base from a far larger clone. The sample contains more than one DNA sequence encoding this CDR3. V and J are TRDV1 and TRDJ1; 8 nucleotides line up with TRDD3. J lost 3 bases, V lost 5 bases, and 8 bases had no gene match. This CDR3 has 15 residues. Germline CDR1 and CDR2: TSWWSYY and QGS. CDR3 loop: CALGPQTGYADKLIF. The DNA for the CDR3 is TGTGCTCTTGGGCCGCAGACGGGATACGCCGATAAACTCATCTTT.

On this clone itself: This could be a read error, since a much larger clone is one nucleotide away. CDR3 protein: CALGGDVPGPCDKLIF. DNA for the CDR3: TGTGCTCTTGGGGGGGACGTTCCTGGGCCCTGCGATAAACTCATCTTT. V gene TRDV1 combines with J gene TRDJ1; D assignment may be TRDD2 or TRDD3 (5 bases each). Germline V gives CDR1 TSWWSYY, CDR2 QGS. The CDR3 runs 16 residues. The V end was cut by 4 bases, the J end by 4 bases, with 19 bases between.

This clone was counted only a few times. The gene calls are TRDV1 and TRDJ1; no clear D. V was trimmed by 0 bases and J by 0 bases, leaving 11 bases between them. CDR1 is TSWWSYY, CDR2 QGS, per germline. The length of the CDR3 is 16 residues. The CDR3: CALGELGRYYTDKLIF. CDR3 nucleotides: TGTGCTCTTGGGGAACTAGGGCGCTATTACACCGATAAACTCATCTTT.